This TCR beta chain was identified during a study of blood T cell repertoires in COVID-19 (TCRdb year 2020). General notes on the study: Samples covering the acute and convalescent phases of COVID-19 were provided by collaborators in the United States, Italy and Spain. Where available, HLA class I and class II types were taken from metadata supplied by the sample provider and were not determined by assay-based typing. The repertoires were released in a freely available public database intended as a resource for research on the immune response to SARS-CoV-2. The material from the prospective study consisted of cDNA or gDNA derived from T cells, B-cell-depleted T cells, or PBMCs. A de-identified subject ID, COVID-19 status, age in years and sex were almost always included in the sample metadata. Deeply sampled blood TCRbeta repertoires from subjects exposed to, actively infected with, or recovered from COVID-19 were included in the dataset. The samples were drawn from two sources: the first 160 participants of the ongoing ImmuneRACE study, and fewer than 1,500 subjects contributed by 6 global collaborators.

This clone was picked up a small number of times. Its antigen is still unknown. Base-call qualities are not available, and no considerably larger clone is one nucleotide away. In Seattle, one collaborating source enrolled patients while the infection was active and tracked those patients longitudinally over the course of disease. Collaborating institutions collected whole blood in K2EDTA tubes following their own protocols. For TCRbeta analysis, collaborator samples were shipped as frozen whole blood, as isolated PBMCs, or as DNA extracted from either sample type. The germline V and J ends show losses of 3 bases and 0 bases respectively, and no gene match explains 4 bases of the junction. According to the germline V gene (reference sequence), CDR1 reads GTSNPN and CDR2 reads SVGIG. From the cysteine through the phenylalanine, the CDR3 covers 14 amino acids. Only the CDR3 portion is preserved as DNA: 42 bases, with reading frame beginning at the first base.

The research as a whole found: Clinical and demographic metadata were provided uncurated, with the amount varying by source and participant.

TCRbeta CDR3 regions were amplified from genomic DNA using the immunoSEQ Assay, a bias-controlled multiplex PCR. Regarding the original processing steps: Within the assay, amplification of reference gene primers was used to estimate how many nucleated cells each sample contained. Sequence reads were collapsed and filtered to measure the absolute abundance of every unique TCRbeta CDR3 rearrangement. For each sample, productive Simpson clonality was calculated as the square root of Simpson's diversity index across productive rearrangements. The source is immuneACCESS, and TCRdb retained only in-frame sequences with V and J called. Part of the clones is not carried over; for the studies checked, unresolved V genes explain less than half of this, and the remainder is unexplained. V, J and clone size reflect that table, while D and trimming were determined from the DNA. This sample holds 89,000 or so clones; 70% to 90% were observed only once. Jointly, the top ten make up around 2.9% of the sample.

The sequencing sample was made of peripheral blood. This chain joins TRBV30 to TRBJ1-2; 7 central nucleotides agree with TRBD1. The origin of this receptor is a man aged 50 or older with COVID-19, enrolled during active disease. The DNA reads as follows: TGTGCCTGGAGGTGGACAGGAGCTAACTATGGCTACACCTTC. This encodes CAWRWTGANYGYTF.